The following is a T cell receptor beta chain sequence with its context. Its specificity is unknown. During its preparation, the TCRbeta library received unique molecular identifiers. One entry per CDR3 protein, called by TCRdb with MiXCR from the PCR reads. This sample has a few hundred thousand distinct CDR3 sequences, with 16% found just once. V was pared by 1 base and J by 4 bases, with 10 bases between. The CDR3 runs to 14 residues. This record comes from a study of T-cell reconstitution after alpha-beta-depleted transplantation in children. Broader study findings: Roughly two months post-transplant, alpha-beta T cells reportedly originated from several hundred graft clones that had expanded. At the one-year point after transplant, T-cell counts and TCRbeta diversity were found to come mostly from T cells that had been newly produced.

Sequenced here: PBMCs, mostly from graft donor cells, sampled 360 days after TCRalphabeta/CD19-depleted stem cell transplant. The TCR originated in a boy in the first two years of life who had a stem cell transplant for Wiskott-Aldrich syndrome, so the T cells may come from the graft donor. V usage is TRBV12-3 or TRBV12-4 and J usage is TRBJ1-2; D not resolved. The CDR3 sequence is CASSLGETTYGYTF. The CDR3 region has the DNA TGTGCCAGCAGTTTAGGGGAGACAACCTATGGCTACACCTTC.